These 16 T cell receptor beta chains originate from one sample sequenced in a study of control samples from healthy donors and cancer patients. Repertoires were generated with immunoSEQ multiplex PCR, while TCRdb's copy carries only in-frame clones and drops some. Here the sample spans about 19,000 clones, around four fifths being singletons. The material sequenced was PBMCs. These receptor sequences come from an older woman with lung cancer.

This clone occurred once. The V call is TRBV5-1, the J call TRBJ2-3; the match to TRBD1 covers 8 bases. CDR1 is SGHRS, CDR2 YFSETQ, per germline. This CDR3 comprises 15 residues. With 2 bases clipped from V and 1 base from J, the junction kept 3 bases outside the gene matches. The CDR3, as DNA: TGCGCCAGCAGCTTAGGACAGGGAGGCACAGATACGCAGTATTTT. Encoded protein: CASSLGQGGTDTQYF.

The V call is TRBV6-5, the J call TRBJ2-5; the D is unclear. In germline, CDR1 is MNHEY, CDR2 SVGAGI. This CDR3 is built from 16 residues. The ends were cut back, 4 bases at V and 4 bases at J, with 19 bases in the middle. The CDR3 loop reads CASSFGLRATLETQYF. The CDR3 DNA reads TGTGCCAGCAGTTTCGGGTTGAGAGCAACCTTAGAGACCCAGTACTTC.

The rearrangement links TRBV6-5 to TRBJ2-1, with D maybe TRBD2 (6 bases). V lost 6 bases to trimming and J lost 6 bases, with 12 bases between them. This CDR3 has 13 amino acids. Germline V CDR1 and CDR2: MNHEY, SVGAGI. The CDR3 DNA follows: TGTGCCAGCAGCGTAGCGGCCATCAATGAGCAGTTCTTC. Protein product: CASSVAAINEQFF.

This clone showed up just once. The V gene is TRBV11-3, the J gene TRBJ2-5; 9 bases agree with TRBD2. With 1 base clipped from V and 2 bases from J, the junction kept 2 bases outside the gene matches. The CDR3 loop spans 15 amino acids. Germline V lookup: CDR1 SGHNT, CDR2 YENEEA. CDR3 residues: CASSLVLAGQETQYF. CDR3 sequence (DNA): TGTGCCAGCAGCTTAGTACTAGCGGGTCAAGAGACCCAGTACTTC.

The chain has TRBV7-9 and TRBJ2-1; 12 bases are a match to TRBD2. The CDR3 loop spans 17 amino acids. Germline assignment: CDR1 SEHNR and CDR2 FQNEAQ (reference sequence). V was clipped by 6 bases and J by 6 bases; unmatched bases: 12. The CDR3 reads CASRPTSGRLVTNEQFF. For the CDR3, the DNA is TGTGCCAGCAGGCCAACTAGCGGGAGGCTAGTTACCAATGAGCAGTTCTTC.

This clone was picked up one time. The chain uses TRBV6-5 and TRBJ1-2, with TRBD1 identical over 7 bases. This CDR3 comprises 14 residues. Germline CDR1 is MNHEY and CDR2 is SVGAGI. The V segment lost 4 bases and the J segment 5 bases; nucleotides outside the gene matches: 7. CDR3 DNA: TGTGCCAGCAGTTCCTGGGACAGACATTATGGCTACACCTTC. Protein: CASSSWDRHYGYTF.

The chain couples TRBV19 to TRBJ1-1; D uncertain. CDR3 length: 15 residues. Germline assignment: CDR1 LNHDA and CDR2 SQIVND (reference sequence). The V and J ends lost 5 bases and 4 bases respectively, with 17 bases between them. The CDR3 DNA sequence: TGTGCCAGTAGTGGTGGACCGGGTCGTGGCACTGAAGCTTTCTTT. Translation gives CASSGGPGRGTEAFF.

V and J are TRBV29-1 and TRBJ1-2, with D perhaps matching TRBD1 (6 bases). The CDR3 spans 9 residues. Per the germline V gene, CDR1 is SQVTM and CDR2 is ANQGSEA. Between the trimmed V and J ends, which lost 3 bases and 12 bases, there was a span of 8 bases. This CDR3 is CSVEGHDTF. In DNA, the CDR3 is TGCAGCGTTGAGGGACACGACACCTTC.

In its sample, this clone was seen a few times. This chain uses TRBV19 with TRBJ2-5, with 9 bases that match TRBD2. The CDR3 covers 15 residues. Germline CDR1 is LNHDA and CDR2 is SQIVND (reference sequence). Germline trimming cut 4 bases from V and 4 bases from J; bases unmatched to any gene: 7. In DNA form, the CDR3 reads TGTGCCAGTAGTACCACTAGCGGGTCGCTAGAGACCCAGTACTTC. Encoded protein: CASSTTSGSLETQYF. Looking up the rest from reference TRBV19 and TRBJ2-5 gives the full variable domain: DGGITQSPKYLFRKEGQNVTLSCEQNLNHDAMYWYRQDPGQGLRLIYYSQIVNDFQKGDIAEGYSVSREKKESFPLTVTSAQKNPTAFYLCASSTTSGSLETQYFGPGTRLLVL.

The V and J genes are TRBV5-1 and TRBJ1-2; TRBD1 matches 12 bases. The CDR3 is 15 residues long. Germline values: CDR1 SGHRS, CDR2 YFSETQ. Trimming at V came to 3 bases and at J to 8 bases, leaving 8 bases not matched to a gene. The CDR3 reads CASSSPGQGAGGYTF. The CDR3 DNA reads as TGCGCCAGCAGCTCACCGGGACAGGGGGCGGGAGGCTACACCTTC.

V is TRBV18 and J is TRBJ2-1; D is unclear. This CDR3 contains 14 residues. The germline V gene encodes CDR1 KGHSH and CDR2 LQKENI. Between the trimmed V and J ends, which lost 6 bases and 0 bases, there was a span of 9 bases. In nucleotides, the CDR3 is TGTGCCAGCTCCCCATCCCACTCCTACAATGAGCAGTTCTTC. Its translation is CASSPSHSYNEQFF.

V usage is TRBV15 and J usage is TRBJ2-5; D is unclear. Trimming removed 6 bases at V and 7 bases at J, with 12 bases between. CDR3 length: 12 amino acids. The germline CDR1 and CDR2 sequences are LNHNV and YYDKDF (reference sequence). CDR3 bases: TGTGCCACCAGTGTGAACAGCCCGACCCAGTACTTC. This encodes CATSVNSPTQYF.

The V gene is TRBV19, the J gene TRBJ1-1; D remains ambiguous. Per the germline V gene, CDR1 is LNHDA and CDR2 is SQIVND (reference sequence). The CDR3 sequence is 13 residues long. V lost 5 bases to trimming and J lost 4 bases, with 11 bases between them. In nucleotides, the CDR3 is TGTGCCAGTAGTCTGACGGATTCCACTGAAGCTTTCTTT. Translated, it gives CASSLTDSTEAFF.

The rearrangement links TRBV10-3 to TRBJ2-7; possibly TRBD2 for D (5 bases). The CDR3 sequence is 14 residues long. V was trimmed by 0 bases and J by 3 bases, leaving 9 bases between them. Germline V gene data show CDR1 as ENHRY and CDR2 as SYGVKD. CDR3 residues: CAISESPDYYEQYF. The CDR3 coding sequence is TGTGCCATCAGTGAGTCTCCAGACTACTACGAGCAGTACTTC.

The CDR3 region has the DNA TGTGCCAGCAGAAAGGGAGCCGGGGAGCTGTTTTTT. This sequence encodes CASRKGAGELFF. The V gene is TRBV2, the J gene TRBJ2-2; TRBD2 might be the D (5 bases). The germline gives CDR1 SNHLY, CDR2 FYNNEI. This CDR3 is built from 12 residues. Trimming left V 6 bases short and J 6 bases short, with 8 bases between. Using reference TRBV2 and TRBJ2-2 for the parts outside the CDR3, the full variable domain is EPEVTQTPSHQVTQMGQEVILRCVPISNHLYFYWYRQILGQKVEFLVSFYNNEISEKSEIFDDQFSVERPDGSNFTLKIRSTKLEDSAMYFCASRKGAGELFFGEGSRLTVL.

The V and J genes are TRBV5-1 and TRBJ2-3; D gene unclear. V was trimmed by 4 bases and J by 0 bases, leaving 6 bases between them. The CDR3 runs 13 residues. Germline V gives CDR1 SGHRS, CDR2 YFSETQ. CDR3 coding DNA: TGCGCCAGCAGCCTTGAGAGCACAGATACGCAGTATTTT. It encodes CASSLESTDTQYF. The full variable domain, its missing parts supplied by reference TRBV5-1 and TRBJ2-3, is KAGVTQTPRYLIKTRGQQVTLSCSPISGHRSVSWYQQTPGQGLQFLFEYFSETQRNKGNFPGRFSGRQFSNSRSEMNVSTLELGDSALYLCASSLESTDTQYFGPGTRLTVL.